This T cell receptor (beta chain) is from a study of Ad26.COV2.S vaccination and SARS-CoV-2 variants. Points from the study as a whole: Substantial response breadth was reportedly seen for spike-specific CD8+ and CD4+ T cells after vaccination. Across vaccine and placebo recipients, the breadth of non-spike TCRs was similar.

About this clone itself: Its antigen remains unidentified.

The treatment: roughly 19 received Ad26.COV2.S at low or high dose, single or two shots; several received placebo; per-sample allocation not given. The samples were gathered on day 63 after the first injection of vaccine or placebo. Profiling relied on immunoSEQ multiplex PCR, and the TCRdb table lists in-frame clones only, not all of them. Of some 340,000 clones listed, roughly 86% are singletons. This CDR3 contains 14 residues. Germline V lookup: CDR1 MNHEY, CDR2 SVGAGI. J gave up 1 base and V 7 bases, and 3 bases lay outside the gene matches. The V gene is TRBV6-5, the J gene TRBJ2-7; TRBD1 aligns across 11 bases. This TCR derives from a person between 18 and 59 years old who received the Ad26.COV2.S COVID-19 vaccine or a placebo. The material sequenced was peripheral blood, taken in a trial of Ad26.COV2.S vaccine versus placebo. CDR3 region: CASIGTGGSYEQYF. The CDR3 bases are TGTGCCAGCATCGGGACAGGGGGTTCCTACGAGCAGTACTTC.